This is a list of T cell receptor beta chains from one sample in a study of patients and donors after allogeneic stem cell transplantation. TCRdb reanalysed the RT-PCR reads using MiXCR and keeps one entry per CDR3 protein. The sample has some 87,000 distinct CDR3 sequences, about 48% seen once; the top ten hold more than 55%. Input material: blood, either unsorted or a sorted T cell fraction (not recorded which). Receptor source: a human donor who was either an allogeneic HSCT recipient or a stem cell or donor lymphocyte infusion donor (not recorded which). It is not recorded whose cells these are; they may come from a transplant donor. CDR3s leave out the opening cysteine and the closing phenylalanine or tryptophan. Not all rows give a size; the values are once, few, many and, for expanded clones, a class.

clone_size | j_call | v_call | cdr3_length | cdr3_aa
NA | TRBJ2-2 | TRBV7-7 | 15 | ASSFTTSGTNTGELF
NA | TRBJ1-2 | TRBV5-6 | 12 | ASSSDRGNYGYT
few | TRBJ1-2 | TRBV28 | 13 | ASSPPDRVGYGYT
NA | TRBJ1-3 | TRBV6-5 | 13 | ASSFGRGLGNTIY
NA | TRBJ2-1 | TRBV24-1 | 11 | ATSDPDRNEQF
NA | TRBJ1-1 | TRBV29-1 | 12 | SVEVTGGGDEAF
NA | TRBJ1-4 | TRBV10-3 | 13 | AIKFRARADEKLF
NA | TRBJ2-5 | TRBV29-1 | 11 | SAPKRGRETQY
NA | TRBJ1-1 | TRBV6-2/TRBV6-3 | 13 | AIHRDRAGYTEAF
few | TRBJ1-5 | TRBV19 | 12 | ASSIMGNNQPQH
NA | TRBJ1-3 | TRBV27 | 12 | ASRPGQGGNTIY
NA | TRBJ1-6 | TRBV4-1 | 13 | ASSQDTWMNSPLH
NA | TRBJ1-5 | TRBV20-1 | 10 | SARDRDQPQH
NA | TRBJ1-2 | TRBV20-1 | 10 | SASFDNYGYT
once | TRBJ1-3 | TRBV4-3 | 15 | ASSQRATGTSGNTIY
once | TRBJ1-2 | TRBV21-1 | 16 | ARRMGTGASLTNYGYT
NA | TRBJ2-7 | TRBV20-1 | 11 | SARVQNSYEQY
few | TRBJ1-1 | TRBV7-3 | 14 | ASSSSRDKSDTEAF
NA | TRBJ1-1 | TRBV4-2 | 13 | ASSQDRREGTEAF
NA | TRBJ1-5 | TRBV4-2 | 15 | ASSQVRGQNSNQPQH
NA | TRBJ1-1 | TRBV27 | 12 | ASSLSRGGPEAF
few | TRBJ1-4 | TRBV4-3 | 13 | ASSQDLDGAEKLF
NA | TRBJ2-4 | TRBV12-3/TRBV12-4 | 13 | ASSPSMVDKNIQY
NA | TRBJ2-7 | TRBV4-2 | 13 | ASSQDWALGAEQY
few | TRBJ1-3 | TRBV9 | 13 | ASSAPEPPVDTIY
NA | TRBJ1-2 | TRBV4-2 | 12 | ASSQGTEFGGYT
once | TRBJ1-5 | TRBV21-1 | 13 | ASSKGSRNNQPQH
NA | TRBJ2-7 | TRBV28 | 12 | ASSFGGQQPEQY
NA | TRBJ2-2 | TRBV20-1 | 13 | SARRGEEYTGELF
NA | TRBJ1-2 | TRBV6-5 | 14 | ASRVRGRQDHYGYT
few | TRBJ1-4 | TRBV15 | 14 | ATSRGTEFYNEKLF
NA | TRBJ2-3 | TRBV5-1 | 12 | ASSPGSDTDTQY
few | TRBJ1-4 | TRBV20-1 | 11 | SARSGLDEKLF
NA | TRBJ1-1 | TRBV12-3/TRBV12-4 | 12 | ASSPQWPPPLTF
NA | TRBJ1-2 | TRBV5-1 | 13 | ASSLAGTGFYGYT
NA | TRBJ2-7 | TRBV12-3/TRBV12-4 | 9 | ASRLNYEQY
NA | TRBJ2-2 | TRBV11-2 | 13 | ASSLEGGPLRELF
NA | TRBJ2-1 | TRBV5-1 | 10 | ASSLGEGEQF
few | TRBJ1-4 | TRBV27 | 12 | ASSSRRGDEKLF
few | TRBJ1-1 | TRBV12-3/TRBV12-4 | 13 | ASSLDRRMNTEAF
NA | TRBJ1-2 | TRBV24-1 | 11 | ATSPRGSYGYT
NA | TRBJ1-2 | TRBV7-9 | 11 | AFPAQGLGGYT
few | TRBJ1-5 | TRBV12-3/TRBV12-4 | 11 | ASSPQGHKPQH
NA | TRBJ1-2 | TRBV20-1 | 12 | SASDQNMGYGYT
NA | TRBJ1-5 | TRBV7-2 | 12 | ASSSFNSNQPQH
NA | TRBJ1-2 | TRBV20-1 | 10 | SAGTGDYGYT
NA | TRBJ2-5 | TRBV7-6 | 12 | ASSQRGAQETQY
NA | TRBJ1-1 | TRBV2 | 12 | ASKPDRANTEAF